This T cell receptor beta chain derives from a study of CD8+ T cells in alopecia areata. On the study more broadly: Treated individuals took tofacitinib by mouth, 5 to 10 mg twice daily.

Regarding treatment: oral pan-JAK inhibitor, 5-10 mg twice daily. Regarding this clone: Its antigen remains unidentified.

Reverse transcribed after extraction, RNA yielded cDNA as the sequencing template. TCRdb keeps only in-frame clones here, not all; method: immunoSEQ multiplex PCR. The data show approximately 200,000 clones, approximately 60% seen once. Study outcomes and limitations: Only one nonresponder was present, which leaves the link between baseline CD8+ expansion and response uncertain.

Germline V gives CDR1 GTSNPN, CDR2 SVGIG (reference sequence). The CDR3 extends over 13 amino acids. The germline V and J ends were trimmed by 5 bases and 2 bases, with 12 bases remaining between them. The specimen comprised CD4+ T cells sorted from blood, sampled at week 4, from a patient treated with tofacitinib. This sequence originates from a human donor with alopecia areata. J is TRBJ1-2 and V is TRBV30; D remains ambiguous. The CDR3 DNA reads TGTGCCTGGGGGTCAGGTCCCAACTATGGCTACACCTTC. Its protein product is CAWGSGPNYGYTF.